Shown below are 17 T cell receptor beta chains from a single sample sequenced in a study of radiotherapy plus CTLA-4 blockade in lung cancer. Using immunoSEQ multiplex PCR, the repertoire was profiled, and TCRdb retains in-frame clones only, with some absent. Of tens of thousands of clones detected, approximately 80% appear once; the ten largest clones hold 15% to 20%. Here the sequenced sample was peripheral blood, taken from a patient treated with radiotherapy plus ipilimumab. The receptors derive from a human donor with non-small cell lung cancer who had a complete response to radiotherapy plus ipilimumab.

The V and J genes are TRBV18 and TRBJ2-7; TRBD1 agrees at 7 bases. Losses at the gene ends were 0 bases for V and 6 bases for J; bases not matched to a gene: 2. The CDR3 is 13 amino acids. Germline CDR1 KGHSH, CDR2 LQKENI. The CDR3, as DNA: TGTGCCAGCTCACCACCAACAGGGGTCGAGCAGTACTTC. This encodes CASSPPTGVEQYF.

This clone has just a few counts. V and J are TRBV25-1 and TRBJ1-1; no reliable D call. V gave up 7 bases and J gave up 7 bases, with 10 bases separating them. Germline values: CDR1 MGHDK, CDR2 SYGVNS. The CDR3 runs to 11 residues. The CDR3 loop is CASTTHGEAFF. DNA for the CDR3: TGTGCCAGCACCACCCACGGTGAAGCTTTCTTT.

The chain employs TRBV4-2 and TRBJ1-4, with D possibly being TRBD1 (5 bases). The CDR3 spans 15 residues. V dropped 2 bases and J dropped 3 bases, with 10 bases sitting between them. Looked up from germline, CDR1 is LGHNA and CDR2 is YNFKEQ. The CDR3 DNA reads TGTGCCAGCAGCCAACGCGGGGCTTCTAATGAAAAACTGTTTTTT. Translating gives CASSQRGASNEKLFF.

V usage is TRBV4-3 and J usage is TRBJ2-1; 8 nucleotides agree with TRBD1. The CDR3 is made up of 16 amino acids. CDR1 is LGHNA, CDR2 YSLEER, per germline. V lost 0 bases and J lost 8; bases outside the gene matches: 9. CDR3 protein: CASSQDTQGAVDEQFF. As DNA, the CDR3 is TGCGCCAGCAGCCAAGATACCCAGGGGGCAGTCGATGAGCAGTTCTTC.

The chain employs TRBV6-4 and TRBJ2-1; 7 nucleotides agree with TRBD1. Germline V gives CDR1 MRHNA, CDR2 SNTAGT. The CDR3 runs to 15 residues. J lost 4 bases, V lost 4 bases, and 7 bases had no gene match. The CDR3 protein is CASSVGRDSYNEQFF. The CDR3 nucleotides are TGTGCCAGCAGTGTTGGCCGGGACAGTTACAATGAGCAGTTCTTC.

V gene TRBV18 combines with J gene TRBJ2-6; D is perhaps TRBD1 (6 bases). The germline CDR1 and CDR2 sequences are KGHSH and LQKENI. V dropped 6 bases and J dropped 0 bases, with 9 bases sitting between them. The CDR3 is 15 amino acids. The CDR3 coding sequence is TGTGCCAGCTCGGGACAAAGCTCTGGGGCCAACGTCCTGACTTTC. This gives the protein CASSGQSSGANVLTF.

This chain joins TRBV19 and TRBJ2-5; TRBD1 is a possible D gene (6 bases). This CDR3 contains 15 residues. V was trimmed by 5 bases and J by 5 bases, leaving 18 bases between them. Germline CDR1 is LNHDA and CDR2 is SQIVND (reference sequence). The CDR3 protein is CASSSQGPPRETQYF. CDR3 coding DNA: TGTGCCAGTAGTTCACAGGGACCTCCTCGGGAGACCCAGTACTTC.

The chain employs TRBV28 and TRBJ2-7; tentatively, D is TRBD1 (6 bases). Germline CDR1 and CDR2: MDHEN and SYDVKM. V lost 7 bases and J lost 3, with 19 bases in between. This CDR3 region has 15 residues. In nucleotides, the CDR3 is TGTGCCAGCAACCCCCGACAGGCGATAGACTACGAGCAGTACGTC. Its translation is CASNPRQAIDYEQYV.

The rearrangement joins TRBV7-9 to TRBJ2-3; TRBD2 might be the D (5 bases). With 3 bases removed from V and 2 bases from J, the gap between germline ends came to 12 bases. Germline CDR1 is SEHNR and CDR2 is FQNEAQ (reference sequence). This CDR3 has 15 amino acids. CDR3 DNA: TGTGCCAGCAGCTTTGGATGGCGGGTCACAGATACGCAGTATTTT. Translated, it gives CASSFGWRVTDTQYF.

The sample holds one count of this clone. In DNA, the CDR3 is TGTGCCAGCAGCTTAGGGGGGCCCATCAATGAGCAGTTCTTC. This translates into CASSLGGPINEQFF. V and J are TRBV7-2 and TRBJ2-1; possibly TRBD1 for D (6 bases). The CDR3 contains 14 residues. Trimming took off 1 base at V and 6 bases at J, with 10 bases between the two ends. Germline V gene lookup returns CDR1 SGHTA and CDR2 FQGNSA.

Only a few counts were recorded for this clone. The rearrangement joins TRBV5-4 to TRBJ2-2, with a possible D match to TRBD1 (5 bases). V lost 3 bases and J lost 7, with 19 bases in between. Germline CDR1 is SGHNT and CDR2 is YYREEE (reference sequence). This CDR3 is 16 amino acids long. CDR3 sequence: CASSSKGALGHGELFF. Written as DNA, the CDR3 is TGTGCCAGCAGCTCGAAAGGGGCCCTAGGTCACGGGGAGCTGTTTTTT. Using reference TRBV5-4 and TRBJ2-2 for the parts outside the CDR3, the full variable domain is ETGVTQSPTHLIKTRGQQVTLRCSSQSGHNTVSWYQQALGQGPQFIFQYYREEENGRGNFPPRFSGLQFPNYSSELNVNALELDDSALYLCASSSKGALGHGELFFGEGSRLTVL.

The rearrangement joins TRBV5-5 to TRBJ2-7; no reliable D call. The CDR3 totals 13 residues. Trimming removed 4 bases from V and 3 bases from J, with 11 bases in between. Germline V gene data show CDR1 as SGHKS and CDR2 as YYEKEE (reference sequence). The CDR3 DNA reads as TGTGCCAGCAGCGGACGCTGGGGCTACGAGCAGTACGTC. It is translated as CASSGRWGYEQYV.

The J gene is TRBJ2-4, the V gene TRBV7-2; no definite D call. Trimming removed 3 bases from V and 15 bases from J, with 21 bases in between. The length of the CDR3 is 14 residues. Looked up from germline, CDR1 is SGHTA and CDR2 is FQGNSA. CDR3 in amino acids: CASSFKLDQDRVYF. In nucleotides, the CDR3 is TGTGCCAGCAGCTTCAAGCTAGACCAAGATCGGGTGTACTTC.

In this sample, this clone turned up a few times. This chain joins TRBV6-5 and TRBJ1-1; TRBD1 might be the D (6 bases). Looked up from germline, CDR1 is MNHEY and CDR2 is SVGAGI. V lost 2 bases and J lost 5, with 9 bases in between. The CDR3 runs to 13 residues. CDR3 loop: CASSYEGETEAFF. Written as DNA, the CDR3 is TGTGCCAGCAGTTACGAGGGGGAGACTGAAGCTTTCTTT.

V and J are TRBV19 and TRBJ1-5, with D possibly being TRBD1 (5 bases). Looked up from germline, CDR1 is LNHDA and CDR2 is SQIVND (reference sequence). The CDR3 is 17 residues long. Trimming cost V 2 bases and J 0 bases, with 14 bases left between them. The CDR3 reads CASSIRGVGSSNQPQHF. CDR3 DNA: TGTGCCAGTAGTATACGGGGGGTAGGAAGTAGCAATCAGCCCCAGCATTTT.

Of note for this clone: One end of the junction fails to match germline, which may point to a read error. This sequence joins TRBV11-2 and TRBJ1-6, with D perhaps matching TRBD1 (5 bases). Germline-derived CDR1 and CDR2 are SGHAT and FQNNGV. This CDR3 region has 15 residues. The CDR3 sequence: CASSLDRSKSSPLHF. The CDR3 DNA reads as TGTGCCAGCAGTTTAGACAGATCAAAATCCTCACCCCTCCACTTT.

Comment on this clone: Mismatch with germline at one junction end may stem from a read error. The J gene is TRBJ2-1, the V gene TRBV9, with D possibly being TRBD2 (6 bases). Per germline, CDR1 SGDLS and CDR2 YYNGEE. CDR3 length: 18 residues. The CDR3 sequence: CASSVGPAGRGSHNEQFF. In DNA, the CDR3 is TGTGCCAGCAGCGTAGGCCCCGCGGGAAGGGGCTCCCACAATGAGCAGTTCTTC.